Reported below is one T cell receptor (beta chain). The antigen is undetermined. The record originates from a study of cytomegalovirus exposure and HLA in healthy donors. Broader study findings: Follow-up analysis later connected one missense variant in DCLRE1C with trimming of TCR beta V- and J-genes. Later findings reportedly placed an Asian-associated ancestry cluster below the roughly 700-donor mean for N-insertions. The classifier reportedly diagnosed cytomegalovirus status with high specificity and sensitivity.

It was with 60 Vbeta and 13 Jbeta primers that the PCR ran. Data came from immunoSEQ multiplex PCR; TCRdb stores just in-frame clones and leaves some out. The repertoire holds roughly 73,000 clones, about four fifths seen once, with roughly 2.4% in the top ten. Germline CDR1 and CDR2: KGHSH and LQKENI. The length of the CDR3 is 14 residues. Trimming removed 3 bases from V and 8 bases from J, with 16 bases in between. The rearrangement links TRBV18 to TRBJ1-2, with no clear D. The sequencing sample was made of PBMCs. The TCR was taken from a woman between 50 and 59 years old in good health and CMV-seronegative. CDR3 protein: CASSPSLENLGYTF. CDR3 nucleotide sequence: TGTGCCAGCTCACCGTCCCTCGAGAACCTGGGCTACACCTTC.